The 24 T cell receptor beta chains below come from one sample, sequenced in a study of T cells expressing NK-cell markers. TCRdb reprocessed the 5' RACE reads, keeping one entry per CDR3 protein, no DNA. The sample data list about 460,000 distinct CDR3 sequences. Source material: blood T cells: a sorted CD56 or NKG2C T cell subset, CD4+ or CD8+ T cells, or bulk PBMC T cells (not recorded which). The receptors stem from a woman between 45 and 65 years old in good health.

The CDR3 here is CASSLDLRENTEAFF. The chain joins TRBV4-1 to TRBJ1-1. CDR3 size: 15 residues. Germline lookup yields CDR1 MGHRA and CDR2 YSYEKL.

This chain links TRBV11-2 with TRBJ1-5; the D gene TCRdb calls, TRBD1, cannot be checked with no DNA. CDR3 size: 15 residues. Germline V CDR1 and CDR2: SGHAT, FQNNGV. The chain's CDR3 is CASSGDRGGGQPQHF.

V and J are TRBV10-3 and TRBJ2-1; no DNA is available, so the TRBD2 call from TCRdb remains unchecked. The CDR3 runs 15 residues. CDR1 and CDR2 from the germline V gene are ENHRY and SYGVKD. This chain's CDR3 is CAISESVAGGGEQFF.

The rearrangement links TRBV29-1 to TRBJ1-3. The germline gives CDR1 SQVTM, CDR2 ANQGSEA. The CDR3 is made up of 15 amino acids. The CDR3 here is CSALTDPSSGNTIYF.

The V gene is TRBV5-1, the J gene TRBJ2-1. Per germline, CDR1 SGHRS and CDR2 YFSETQ. The CDR3 is 17 residues long. The CDR3 loop is CASSLGTSDSSYNEQFF.

The chain is built from TRBV5-1 and TRBJ1-1. The CDR3 totals 14 residues. From germline, CDR1 is SGHRS and CDR2 YFSETQ. The chain's CDR3 is CASSLAGMNTEAFF. The full variable domain, in which reference TRBV5-1 and TRBJ1-1 provide the parts outside the CDR3, is KAGVTQTPRYLIKTRGQQVTLSCSPISGHRSVSWYQQTPGQGLQFLFEYFSETQRNKGNFPGRFSGRQFSNSRSEMNVSTLELGDSALYLCASSLAGMNTEAFFGQGTRLTVV.

The chain is built from TRBV12-3 or TRBV12-4 and TRBJ2-3; TCRdb names TRBD2, which stays unverified in the absence of DNA. The length of the CDR3 is 16 residues. The chain's CDR3 is CASSPPGLLNTDTQYF.

The J gene is TRBJ2-5, the V gene TRBV20-1; TCRdb outputs TRBD2, but without DNA this stays unchecked. Germline V gene data show CDR1 as DFQATT and CDR2 as SNEGSKA (reference sequence). The CDR3 is 16 residues long. CDR3 in amino acids: CSAPPFRKAGQETQYF.

The chain uses TRBV12-3 or TRBV12-4 and TRBJ1-1. This CDR3 has 12 amino acids. The CDR3 spells CAGRGGDTEAFF.

The chain links TRBV30 to TRBJ1-3. Germline CDR1 GTSNPN, CDR2 SVGIG (reference sequence). The CDR3 length is 12 residues. CDR3: CAWQQGGNTIYF.

J is TRBJ2-3 and V is TRBV11-2; TCRdb's D gene call, TRBD1, goes unchecked for lack of DNA. The CDR3 has 17 amino acids. Germline CDR1 reads SGHAT; CDR2 reads FQNNGV. This CDR3 is CASSPFGIPSSTDTQYF. Drawing the rest from reference TRBV11-2 and TRBJ2-3, the complete variable domain is EAGVAQSPRYKIIEKRQSVAFWCNPISGHATLYWYQQILGQGPKLLIQFQNNGVVDDSQLPKDRFSAERLKGVDSTLKIQPAKLEDSAVYLCASSPFGIPSSTDTQYFGPGTRLTVL.

The rearrangement joins TRBV11-2 to TRBJ2-5; TCRdb names TRBD1, which stays unverified in the absence of DNA. There are 16 residues in the CDR3. Germline-derived CDR1 and CDR2 are SGHAT and FQNNGV. This chain's CDR3 is CASSIMPGAYQETQYF. Using reference TRBV11-2 and TRBJ2-5 for the parts outside the CDR3, the full variable domain is EAGVAQSPRYKIIEKRQSVAFWCNPISGHATLYWYQQILGQGPKLLIQFQNNGVVDDSQLPKDRFSAERLKGVDSTLKIQPAKLEDSAVYLCASSIMPGAYQETQYFGPGTRLLVL.

The chain recombines TRBV27 with TRBJ2-3; TCRdb names TRBD1, which stays unverified in the absence of DNA. Germline lookup yields CDR1 MNHEY and CDR2 SMNVEV (reference sequence). This CDR3 is built from 16 residues. The chain's CDR3 is CASSLGAGTLTDTQYF.

CDR3 in amino acids: CSATPAGLNYGYTF. The chain carries TRBV20-1 and TRBJ1-2. The CDR3 contains 14 residues. Germline lookup yields CDR1 DFQATT and CDR2 SNEGSKA (reference sequence).

The chain carries TRBV11-2 and TRBJ2-3; TCRdb's D gene call, TRBD2, goes unchecked for lack of DNA. Per the germline V gene, CDR1 is SGHAT and CDR2 is FQNNGV. The CDR3 is 14 amino acids. The CDR3 loop reads CASSPRLVADTQYF.

J is TRBJ2-1 and V is TRBV6-5; TCRdb calls TRBD2, which cannot be checked without DNA. CDR1 and CDR2 from the germline V gene are MNHEY and SVGAGI. CDR3 length equals 17 residues. Here the CDR3 reads CASSYRPGLAVHNEQFF.

The CDR3: CSAPWASDTQYF. The gene calls are TRBV20-1 and TRBJ2-3; lacking DNA, the TRBD1 call made by TCRdb goes unchecked. In germline, CDR1 is DFQATT, CDR2 SNEGSKA (reference sequence). This CDR3 comprises 12 residues.

The chain employs TRBV12-3 or TRBV12-4 and TRBJ1-2; with no DNA, the TCRdb D assignment of TRBD1 cannot be verified. CDR3 size: 13 residues. The chain's CDR3 is CASTYDRGYGYTF.

The V call is TRBV6-5, the J call TRBJ2-3; TCRdb gives TRBD1 as the D gene, but with no DNA this cannot be confirmed. Germline V lookup: CDR1 MNHEY, CDR2 SVGAGI. The CDR3 totals 14 residues. This CDR3 reads CASTHWGETDTQYF.

The V gene is TRBV15, the J gene TRBJ1-2. CDR1 and CDR2 from the germline V gene are LNHNV and YYDKDF (reference sequence). This CDR3 is 12 amino acids long. Here the CDR3 reads CATSRADYGYTF. The full variable domain, its missing parts supplied by reference TRBV15 and TRBJ1-2, is DAMVIQNPRYQVTQFGKPVTLSCSQTLNHNVMYWYQQKSSQAPKLLFHYYDKDFNNEADTPDNFQSRRPNTSFCFLDIRSPGLGDTAMYLCATSRADYGYTFGSGTRLTVV.

V usage is TRBV7-2 and J usage is TRBJ2-1; without DNA, the TCRdb call of TRBD2 cannot be checked. The germline V gene encodes CDR1 SGHTA and CDR2 FQGNSA. This CDR3 comprises 13 residues. The CDR3: CASSSGRKDEQFF.

The V call is TRBV14, the J call TRBJ2-2; TCRdb's D call of TRBD1 is untestable without DNA. Germline V gives CDR1 SGHDN, CDR2 FVKESK. This CDR3 region has 14 residues. CDR3 sequence reads: CASSPLRVGGELFF.

The chain is built from TRBV5-1 and TRBJ2-7; TCRdb proposes TRBD1, but this gene call is untestable without DNA. CDR1 and CDR2 (germline): SGHRS, YFSETQ. The CDR3 runs to 13 residues. CDR3 protein: CASSKQGTYEQYF.

The chain recombines TRBV3-1 with TRBJ1-3. The CDR3 spans 13 residues. Germline values: CDR1 LGHDT, CDR2 YNNKEL (reference sequence). The chain's CDR3 is CASSQWKENTIYF. Filled out from reference TRBV3-1 and TRBJ1-3, the complete variable domain reads DTAVSQTPKYLVTQMGNDKSIKCEQNLGHDTMYWYKQDSKKFLKIMFSYNNKELIINETVPNRFSPKSPDKAHLNLHINSLELGDSAVYFCASSQWKENTIYFGEGSWLTVV.